These T cell receptor beta chains were read from a single sample in a study of T cells in Graves' hyperthyroidism and ophthalmopathy. TCRdb reprocessed the multiplex PCR reads with MiXCR, giving one entry per CDR3 protein. This sample carries around 300,000 distinct CDR3 sequences, 14% of them seen once, and the ten largest clones take about 26%. Sample: blood. These TCRs come from a woman under 40 with Graves' hyperthyroidism. CDR3s include the opening cysteine and the closing phenylalanine or tryptophan. A D gene is named only where the DNA matches it firmly. Only part of the rows carry a size: once, few, many, or a class if the clone is expanded.

J	V	size	length	D	DNA	CDR3
TRBJ2-5	TRBV20-1	few	16	TRBD2	TGCAGCGCCATGGGGACTAGCGGGACCGAATGGGAGACCCAGTACTTC	CSAMGTSGTEWETQYF
TRBJ2-5	TRBV6-1	many	12	NA	TGTGCCAGTGCACCATCCCAAGAGACCCAGTACTTC	CASAPSQETQYF
TRBJ1-4	TRBV11-2	many	15	TRBD1	TGTGCCAGCAGCTTAGGACAGGGGGCGTATGAAAAACTGTTTTTT	CASSLGQGAYEKLFF
TRBJ1-5	TRBV12-3/TRBV12-4	many	14	NA	TGTGCCAGCAGTTTAGCGCAGGGCGATCAGCCCCAGCATTTT	CASSLAQGDQPQHF
TRBJ2-1	TRBV20-1	NA	17	TRBD2	TGCAGTGCTAGAGAGGCTAGCGGGAGCAGCTCCTACAATGAGCAGTTCTTC	CSAREASGSSSYNEQFF
TRBJ2-7	TRBV7-9	many	12	NA	TGTGCCAGCAGGCAAGGTAACTACGAGCAGTACTTC	CASRQGNYEQYF
TRBJ2-7	TRBV4-3	NA	17	TRBD2	TGCGCCAGCAGCCAAGCCCCCTTGGGGGGAGGGTCCTACGAGCAGTACTTC	CASSQAPLGGGSYEQYF
TRBJ2-7	TRBV3-1	few	15	NA	TGTGCCAGCAGCCAACGCGGGAAGCTTTCCTACGAGCAGTACTTC	CASSQRGKLSYEQYF
TRBJ2-7	TRBV28	many	15	TRBD1	TGTGCCAGCAGTTTACCTCCACAGGGGGCGACCGAGCAGTACTTC	CASSLPPQGATEQYF
TRBJ1-6	TRBV7-9	NA	13	TRBD1	TGTGCCAGCAGGCCCGGGACAGGATCACCCCTCCACTTT	CASRPGTGSPLHF
TRBJ2-7	TRBV20-1	NA	12	NA	TGCAGTGCTAGCCGCAGGCGCTACGAGCAGTACTTC	CSASRRRYEQYF
TRBJ1-6	TRBV12-3/TRBV12-4	NA	14	NA	TGTGCCAGCAGTGTGAGCTCCTATAATTCACCCCTCCACTTT	CASSVSSYNSPLHF
TRBJ1-1	TRBV19	NA	13	NA	TGTGCCTGCGGAGTCAGGGGAAACACTGAAGCTTTCTTT	CACGVRGNTEAFF
TRBJ2-3	TRBV19	NA	14	NA	TGTGCCAGTAGTAGTCGGGGGAGGCCAGATACGCAGTATTTT	CASSSRGRPDTQYF
TRBJ2-7	TRBV10-2	many	15	NA	TGCGCCAGCTGCAGGGAGGTAGGCCCTTCCCCCGAGCAGTACTTC	CASCREVGPSPEQYF
TRBJ2-7	TRBV6-1	many	14	NA	TGTGCCAGCTCCCGGACTCTATTTAGGGACGAGCAGTACTTC	CASSRTLFRDEQYF
TRBJ1-1	TRBV6-2/TRBV6-3	many	13	NA	TGTGCCACCGGACTGGGCACCCACACTGAAGCTTTCTTT	CATGLGTHTEAFF
TRBJ1-4	TRBV11-2	NA	11	NA	TGTGCCAGCAGCTCCAATGAAAAACTGTTTTTT	CASSSNEKLFF
TRBJ2-4	TRBV27	many	13	NA	TGTGCCAGCAGTCCCCGCCTTGGAGACATTCAGTACTTC	CASSPRLGDIQYF
TRBJ1-5	TRBV7-8	many	17	TRBD1	TGTGCCAGCAGCTCGAGCCTGACAGGGTATGGCAATCAGCCCCAGCATTTT	CASSSSLTGYGNQPQHF
TRBJ2-7	TRBV6-1	many	16	TRBD1	TGTGCCAGCAGTGAGTCAGGGGGCCATAGCTCCTACGAGCAGTACTTC	CASSESGGHSSYEQYF
TRBJ2-5	TRBV19	NA	15	NA	TGTGCCAGTAGTATAACGGTTGGGGGCGGAAAGACCCAGTACTTC	CASSITVGGGKTQYF
TRBJ1-6	TRBV12-3/TRBV12-4	NA	16	NA	TGTGCCAGCAGTTTAGATCCTCTAGGGCCCCCATCACCCCTCCACTTT	CASSLDPLGPPSPLHF
TRBJ1-6	TRBV7-2	NA	14	NA	TGTGCCAGCAGCTTACGGGAACGAAATTCACCCCTCCACTTT	CASSLRERNSPLHF
TRBJ2-7	TRBV10-3	NA	14	TRBD1	TGTGCCATCAGTGAAAACAGGGGTTCTTACGAGCAGTACTTC	CAISENRGSYEQYF
TRBJ1-2	TRBV6-4	many	14	NA	TGTGCCACCACCCCACAGGCTTTTTTCTATGGCTACACCTTC	CATTPQAFFYGYTF
TRBJ2-2	TRBV6-1	NA	18	TRBD2	TGTGCCAGCAGTCCTCAACCGGGACTAGCGGACAACACCGGGGAGCTGTTTTTT	CASSPQPGLADNTGELFF
TRBJ2-7	TRBV20-1	NA	14	NA	TGCAGTGCTAGAGATTTGGGCTCATTTTACGAGCAGTACTTC	CSARDLGSFYEQYF
TRBJ2-4	TRBV30	NA	17	NA	TGTGCCTGGAGTGTACGCACGGGGGAAGCGGCCAAAAACATTCAGTACTTC	CAWSVRTGEAAKNIQYF
TRBJ2-2	TRBV30	NA	14	NA	TGTGCCGTTGTTAGGGGTGCGAACACCGGGGAGCTGTTTTTT	CAVVRGANTGELFF
TRBJ2-3	TRBV20-1	many	19	NA	TGCAGTGCTAGACGCCGAGCCCCCGACCCACCACCGGCATCAGATACGCAGTATTTT	CSARRRAPDPPPASDTQYF
TRBJ1-2	TRBV9	NA	15	NA	TGTGCCAGCAGCTCGACCCCACAGGGAGACTATGGCTACACCTTC	CASSSTPQGDYGYTF
TRBJ1-1	TRBV7-6	NA	13	NA	TGTGCCAGCAACTCCTTCGGAGGCACTGAAGCTTTCTTT	CASNSFGGTEAFF
TRBJ1-4	TRBV11-2	many	14	TRBD1	TGTGCCAGCAGTAAGGACAGGCCAAATGAAAAACTGTTTTTT	CASSKDRPNEKLFF
TRBJ2-1	TRBV3-1	NA	16	TRBD2	TGTGCCAGCAGCCATACAGCGGGAGCCCCCTACAATGAGCAGTTCTTC	CASSHTAGAPYNEQFF
TRBJ2-7	TRBV20-1	many	12	TRBD1	TGCAGTGCTAGTGGGACAGGCTACGAGCAGTACTTC	CSASGTGYEQYF
TRBJ1-6	TRBV4-2	few	16	NA	TGTGCCAGCTCTGGGGGCAGGCTCAGGAGGAATTCACCCCTCCACTTT	CASSGGRLRRNSPLHF
TRBJ2-7	TRBV28	many	15	NA	TGTGCCAGCAGTCTCCGGACACGACCTCCCTACGAGCAGTACTTC	CASSLRTRPPYEQYF
TRBJ2-1	TRBV20-1	few	14	TRBD2	TGCAGTGCCTGGACTAGCGGGAGTGGCTATGAGCAGTTCTTC	CSAWTSGSGYEQFF
TRBJ1-1	TRBV29-1	NA	11	TRBD1	TGCAGCGCAAGGACAGGGCCGGAAGCTTTCTTT	CSARTGPEAFF
TRBJ2-7	TRBV20-1	many	13	TRBD2	TGCAGTGCTCCCACGGGAGGACCCTACGAGCAGTACTTC	CSAPTGGPYEQYF
TRBJ2-5	TRBV6-2/TRBV6-3	NA	16	NA	TGTGCCTGCGGACTGTCCGCTGGGAGACCAACAGAGACCCAGTACTTC	CACGLSAGRPTETQYF
TRBJ1-5	TRBV4-1	NA	18	NA	TGCGCCAGCAGCCAAGAAAAGCCGGGGCGAAGTAAGGGTCAGCCCCAGCATTTT	CASSQEKPGRSKGQPQHF
TRBJ2-7	TRBV28	many	14	NA	TGTGCCAGCAGACTACACCGTCAGGGGGGCGAGCAGTACTTC	CASRLHRQGGEQYF
TRBJ2-7	TRBV28	many	11	NA	TGTGCCAGCAGGGGAGGCTACGAGCAGTACTTC	CASRGGYEQYF
TRBJ2-1	TRBV10-3	NA	14	NA	TGTGCCATCAGTGCGGGGGACTTTAACGGTGAGCAGTTCTTC	CAISAGDFNGEQFF
TRBJ2-7	TRBV20-1	many	15	TRBD2	TGCAGTGCTACAAGCTGGACTAGCGGGAACTACGAGCAGTACTTC	CSATSWTSGNYEQYF
TRBJ1-2	TRBV6-1	many	13	NA	TGTGCCAACAAGGCTGGACGAAACTATGGCTACACCTTC	CANKAGRNYGYTF
TRBJ2-1	TRBV2	NA	15	TRBD1	TGTGCCAGCAGGGAAACAGGGGTTTATACGAATGAGCAGTTCTTC	CASRETGVYTNEQFF
TRBJ2-1	TRBV24-1	many	16	TRBD2	TGTGCCACCAGTGAGAGTACCGGGACTAGCGCCAATGAGCAGTTCTTC	CATSESTGTSANEQFF
TRBJ2-7	TRBV18	NA	16	TRBD1	TGTGCCAGCTCCCCTGCCGCCCCGACAGGGTTCCCCGAGCAGTACTTC	CASSPAAPTGFPEQYF
TRBJ2-4	TRBV20-1	NA	14	NA	TGCAGTGTCCCCCCCTCAGGGCCTAAAAACATTCAGTACTTC	CSVPPSGPKNIQYF
TRBJ2-7	TRBV11-2	many	14	NA	TGTGCCAGCAGCTCGATAACACAGCCCTACGAGCAGTACTTC	CASSSITQPYEQYF
TRBJ2-7	TRBV20-1	many	13	TRBD1	TGCAGTGTCCACCGGGACAGCTCCTACGAGCAGTACTTC	CSVHRDSSYEQYF
TRBJ2-5	TRBV12-3/TRBV12-4	many	14	TRBD2	TGTGCCAGCAGTTTTAGCGGGATGGGTGAGACCCAGTACTTC	CASSFSGMGETQYF